These 19 T cell receptor beta chains came from one sample sequenced in a study of blood T cell repertoires in COVID-19. The data were produced by immunoSEQ multiplex PCR, yet TCRdb's version contains in-frame clones alone and is incomplete. The repertoire holds approximately 260,000 clones, with about 88% as singletons. Sequenced sample: peripheral blood. Every receptor here comes from a man between 18 and 29 years old with active or convalescent COVID-19.

The chain couples TRBV9 to TRBJ2-3; 15 bases fit TRBD2. The trim removed 1 base at V and 4 bases at J, leaving 10 bases unmatched. The CDR3 totals 19 residues. CDR1 SGDLS and CDR2 YYNGEE come from the germline V gene. As DNA, the CDR3 is TGTGCCAGCAGCGTACTAGGACTAGCGGGAGGGCCAGGTCCAGATACGCAGTATTTT. This codes for CASSVLGLAGGPGPDTQYF. The whole variable domain, remainder taken from reference TRBV9 and TRBJ2-3, is DSGVTQTPKHLITATGQRVTLRCSPRSGDLSVYWYQQSLDQGLQFLIQYYNGEERAKGNILERFSAQQFPDLHSELNLSSLELGDSALYFCASSVLGLAGGPGPDTQYFGPGTRLTVL.

The chain recombines TRBV7-2 with TRBJ2-1, with 11 nucleotides matching TRBD2. Germline loops: CDR1 SGHTA, CDR2 FQGNSA. This CDR3 spans 16 amino acids. J gave up 7 bases and V 5 bases, and 10 bases lay outside the gene matches. The DNA for the CDR3 is TGTGCCAGCAGCCTAGTTAGCGGGAGGGCCACGAATGAGCAGTTCTTC. It encodes CASSLVSGRATNEQFF.

The chain links TRBV7-9 to TRBJ2-2, with 9 nucleotides matching TRBD1. Germline values: CDR1 SEHNR, CDR2 FQNEAQ (reference sequence). CDR3 length: 15 amino acids. The J segment lost 2 bases and the V segment lost 3 bases, leaving 1 base of the junction unmatched. This chain's CDR3 is CASSLGQGNTGELFF. The CDR3 DNA follows: TGTGCCAGCAGCTTGGGACAGGGAAACACCGGGGAGCTGTTTTTT. The whole variable domain, remainder taken from reference TRBV7-9 and TRBJ2-2, is DTGVSQNPRHKITKRGQNVTFRCDPISEHNRLYWYRQTLGQGPEFLTYFQNEAQLEKSRLLSDRFSAERPKGSFSTLEIQRTEQGDSAMYLCASSLGQGNTGELFFGEGSRLTVL.

The chain joins TRBV24-1 to TRBJ1-2; D is ambiguous. The CDR3 runs to 12 residues. The V end was cut by 3 bases, the J end by 1 base, with 2 bases between. Germline assignment: CDR1 KGHDR and CDR2 SFDVKD. The CDR3 is CATSDLNYGYTF. The CDR3 DNA reads TGTGCCACCAGTGATCTTAACTATGGCTACACCTTC.

The V and J genes are TRBV27 and TRBJ2-7; D perhaps matches TRBD1 (6 bases). Trimming took 4 bases from V and 2 from J, leaving 12 bases between them. Germline-derived CDR1 and CDR2 are MNHEY and SMNVEV (reference sequence). The CDR3 length is 14 residues. The CDR3 sequence is CASSSQGQAYEQYF. In nucleotides, the CDR3 is TGTGCCAGCAGTTCCCAGGGGCAAGCCTACGAGCAGTACTTC.

This clone has a single count. The chain carries TRBV10-2 and TRBJ2-2, with unresolved D. Germline V gene data show CDR1 as WSHSY and CDR2 as SAAADI. Trimming removed 5 bases from V and 7 bases from J, with 11 bases in between. The CDR3 covers 13 residues. CDR3 DNA sequence: TGCGCCAGCAGTTATCAGGCAAGCGGGGAGCTGTTTTTT. It translates to CASSYQASGELFF.

The chain links TRBV27 to TRBJ1-5, with D possibly matching TRBD1 (6 bases). The V gene's germline CDR1 is MNHEY and CDR2 SMNVEV (reference sequence). The CDR3 length is 16 residues. V was shortened by 9 bases and J by 3 bases, with 21 bases between the two germline ends. CDR3 sequence (DNA): TGTGCCAGGGGGGGGGCACAGGGCCCTGTCAATCAGCCCCAGCATTTT. Protein sequence: CARGGAQGPVNQPQHF.

The genes are TRBV7-9 and TRBJ2-7, with TRBD1 identical over 8 bases. This CDR3 comprises 15 residues. From germline, CDR1 is SEHNR and CDR2 FQNEAQ (reference sequence). The V and J ends lost 5 bases and 7 bases, in that order; junction bases with no gene match: 13. The CDR3 coding sequence is TGTGCCAGCAGCCTGGGGAAGGACAGGGCTGGAGAGCAGTACTTC. Translation: CASSLGKDRAGEQYF. The full variable domain, completed using reference TRBV7-9 and TRBJ2-7, is DTGVSQNPRHKITKRGQNVTFRCDPISEHNRLYWYRQTLGQGPEFLTYFQNEAQLEKSRLLSDRFSAERPKGSFSTLEIQRTEQGDSAMYLCASSLGKDRAGEQYFGPGTRLTVT.

A few counts support this clone. The chain uses TRBV9 and TRBJ2-1, with 7 bases matching TRBD2. V shed 3 bases, J shed 2 bases, and the junction held 5 bases outside the gene matches. This CDR3 comprises 15 residues. The germline gives CDR1 SGDLS, CDR2 YYNGEE. CDR3 loop: CASSAGGGPYNEQFF. The CDR3 DNA follows: TGTGCCAGCAGCGCGGGGGGAGGCCCCTACAATGAGCAGTTCTTC.

This clone was seen just once. The J gene is TRBJ1-4, the V gene TRBV6-5; TRBD1 agrees at 7 bases. The CDR3 sequence is 14 residues long. J was trimmed by 5 bases and V by 4 bases; bases with no gene match: 4. The germline gives CDR1 MNHEY, CDR2 SVGAGI. Written as DNA, the CDR3 is TGTGCCAGCAGTTGGGGACAGTTCAATGAAAAACTGTTTTTT. It translates to CASSWGQFNEKLFF.

The CDR3: CASSKDRPVHYGYTF. CDR3 sequence (DNA): TGTGCCAGCAGCAAGGACAGGCCGGTCCATTATGGCTACACCTTC. J is TRBJ1-2 and V is TRBV5-6, with 7 bases aligning to TRBD1. V gave up 4 bases and J gave up 5 bases; unmatched junction bases: 11. This CDR3 is built from 15 residues. Germline V CDR1 and CDR2: SGHDT, YYEEEE.

The chain combines TRBV4-1 with TRBJ2-1, with 8 bases aligning to TRBD2. The germline CDR1 and CDR2 sequences are MGHRA and YSYEKL. The ends lost 4 bases at V and 7 bases at J; junction bases unmatched: 9. CDR3 length: 15 residues. CDR3 nucleotide sequence: TGCGCCAGCAGCCTCCGACGGGGGGGCCTGAATGAGCAGTTCTTC. It translates to CASSLRRGGLNEQFF.

J is TRBJ1-2 and V is TRBV6-6; 7 positions agree with TRBD1. Germline values: CDR1 MNHNY, CDR2 SVGAGI (reference sequence). There are 13 residues in the CDR3. The ends lost 2 bases at V and 6 bases at J; junction bases unmatched: 3. This CDR3 is CASSYGTADGYTF. The DNA for the CDR3 is TGTGCCAGCAGTTACGGGACAGCAGATGGCTACACCTTC.

The rearrangement uses TRBV7-9 and TRBJ2-2; 8 bases fit TRBD1. From germline, CDR1 is SEHNR and CDR2 FQNEAQ (reference sequence). This CDR3 contains 13 residues. Trimming removed 10 bases from V and 7 bases from J; junction bases left unmatched: 8. CDR3 coding DNA: TGTGCCAACAACTCCGGACAGGGCGGGGAGCTGTTTTTT. It yields the protein CANNSGQGGELFF.

Here the CDR3 DNA reads TGTGCCAGCAGTCGCGACAGAGATAATGAAAAACTGTTTTTT. Amino acid sequence: CASSRDRDNEKLFF. The chain links TRBV6-5 to TRBJ1-4; weak D call: TRBD1 (5 bases). CDR1 is MNHEY, CDR2 SVGAGI, per germline. This CDR3 is 14 amino acids long. V was pared by 5 bases and J by 4 bases, with 11 bases between.

V and J are TRBV9 and TRBJ2-7; perhaps TRBD2 as D (6 bases). Germline CDR1 is SGDLS and CDR2 is YYNGEE. With 0 bases removed from V and 3 bases from J, the gap between germline ends came to 13 bases. This CDR3 has 15 amino acids. The CDR3 loop is CASSVAGVGGYEQYF. The DNA of the CDR3 is TGTGCCAGCAGCGTAGCTGGCGTGGGAGGCTACGAGCAGTACTTC.

The chain is built from TRBV12-3 or TRBV12-4 and TRBJ1-6; D may be TRBD1 (6 bases). V lost 5 bases and J 8 bases, leaving 10 bases between the germline ends. The CDR3 runs to 13 residues. CDR3 region: CASSIAGDSPLHF. CDR3 coding DNA: TGTGCCAGCAGTATCGCAGGGGATTCACCCCTCCACTTT.

The chain has TRBV7-3 and TRBJ2-1; 9 bases match TRBD2. The germline CDR1 and CDR2 sequences are SGHTA and FQGTGA. CDR3 length: 15 residues. The V and J ends lost 4 bases and 9 bases, in that order; junction bases with no gene match: 10. CDR3 sequence reads: CASSSLPGLAGEQFF. The CDR3 DNA reads as TGTGCCAGCAGCTCGCTCCCGGGACTAGCAGGTGAGCAGTTCTTC. Complete variable domain (other parts from reference TRBV7-3 and TRBJ2-1): GAGVSQTPSNKVTEKGKYVELRCDPISGHTALYWYRQSLGQGPEFLIYFQGTGAADDSGLPNDRFFAVRPEGSVSTLKIQRTERGDSAVYLCASSSLPGLAGEQFFGPGTRLTVL.

This chain connects TRBV7-3 to TRBJ2-7; 7 nucleotides match TRBD2. The CDR3 totals 14 residues. Germline V gene sequence: CDR1 SGHTA, CDR2 FQGTGA. Trimming took 0 bases from V and 6 from J; bases not matched to a gene: 5. The CDR3 reads CASSLTGRAGEQYF. CDR3 coding DNA: TGTGCCAGCAGCTTAACTGGGAGGGCAGGCGAGCAGTACTTC. Supplemented by reference TRBV7-3 and TRBJ2-7, the full variable domain reads GAGVSQTPSNKVTEKGKYVELRCDPISGHTALYWYRQSLGQGPEFLIYFQGTGAADDSGLPNDRFFAVRPEGSVSTLKIQRTERGDSAVYLCASSLTGRAGEQYFGPGTRLTVT.